This TCR beta chain was obtained from a study of vaccination and CD4 T cells after COVID-19. About this clonotype itself: Its antigen is as yet unknown.

The treatment is: approximately 10-day PBMC culture with coronavirus spike peptide pools or control peptides (ViraFEST assay). ViraFEST used peptide pools to expand antigen-specific T cells, then sequenced TCRs. Trimming cost V 6 bases and J 5 bases, with 9 bases left between them. Germline-derived CDR1 and CDR2 are MNHNS and SASEGT. The CDR3 extends over 12 amino acids. Researchers used the Oncomine TCR Beta short-read assay to sequence DNA from cultured CD4+ T cells. TCRdb re-derived calls from the PCR reads in MiXCR, one entry per CDR3 protein. The sample holds 15,000 or so distinct CDR3 sequences; about 32% are singletons and the top ten take 36%.

The chain is built from TRBV6-1 and TRBJ2-3; a weak D match, TRBD1 (5 bases). The sample was cultured CD4+ T cells from blood. This TCR derives from a human donor with COVID-19. CDR3 loop: CASRSTEDTQYF. CDR3 sequence (DNA): TGTGCCAGCAGATCGACAGAAGATACGCAGTATTTT.